This T cell receptor (beta chain) was documented in a study of control samples from healthy donors and cancer patients. The assay was immunoSEQ multiplex PCR, and TCRdb's table has in-frame clones only and misses some. In the table there are over 100,000 clones, about 90% of which are singletons. This clone has only one observation. Trimming pared 1 base from V and 8 bases from J, leaving 5 bases between. Germline CDR1 SGHDN, CDR2 FVKESK. The CDR3 totals 11 residues. The source is a woman between 45 and 65 years old in good health. The genes are TRBV14 and TRBJ1-2; D is undetermined. What was sequenced was blood. CDR3 amino acids: CASSQGAGYTF. The DNA of the CDR3 is TGTGCCAGCAGCCAAGGGGCAGGCTACACCTTC.